This TCR beta chain was identified during a study of CD4 and CD8 cells across lung adenocarcinoma regions. One entry per CDR3 protein, called by TCRdb with MiXCR from the PCR reads. This sample yields around 23,000 distinct CDR3 sequences, of which 50% to 55% are seen a single time; about 45% belongs to the top ten. This clonotype was observed once. V lost 11 bases to trimming and J lost 7 bases, with 22 bases between them. This CDR3 region has 14 residues. CDR1 and CDR2 (germline): MNHGY, SAAAGT. Localized lung adenocarcinoma, a non-small cell lung cancer, affected the donors. This chain links TRBV6-8 with TRBJ2-3; D possibly uses TRBD1 or TRBD2 (5 bases each). The clonotype originates from a male donor with lung adenocarcinoma. The CD4 and CD8 labels of this study may be unreliable. Source material: CD8+ T cells from the center of a lung tumor. The CDR3 sequence is CAVTGLCAKNTQYF. CDR3 nucleotides: TGTGCCGTCACGGGGCTGTGTGCCAAAAATACGCAGTATTTT.